The clone carrying this T cell receptor beta chain was seen only a few times. Assay execution took place at the deep level. The table came from immunoSEQ multiplex PCR; TCRdb's copy has only in-frame clones and leaves some out. The repertoire holds a few hundred thousand clones, with around 86% as singletons. This sample stems from a study of shared clonotypes between healthy human individuals. The sequence was obtained from a man aged 18 to 30 in good health. The sequenced sample was memory CD8+ T cells sorted from blood. Subset noted: CD45RO+ cells pooled with CCR7-negative TemRA cells.

CDR3 region: CASSLGTSPFSDTQYF. The CDR3 DNA sequence: TGTGCCAGCAGCTTAGGAACTAGTCCATTCTCAGATACGCAGTATTTT. The V and J genes are TRBV7-6 and TRBJ2-3; D might be TRBD2 (5 bases). The CDR3 is 16 amino acids. V lost 1 base to trimming and J lost 4 bases, with 15 bases between them. CDR1 is SGHVS and CDR2 is FNYEAQ in the germline V gene.